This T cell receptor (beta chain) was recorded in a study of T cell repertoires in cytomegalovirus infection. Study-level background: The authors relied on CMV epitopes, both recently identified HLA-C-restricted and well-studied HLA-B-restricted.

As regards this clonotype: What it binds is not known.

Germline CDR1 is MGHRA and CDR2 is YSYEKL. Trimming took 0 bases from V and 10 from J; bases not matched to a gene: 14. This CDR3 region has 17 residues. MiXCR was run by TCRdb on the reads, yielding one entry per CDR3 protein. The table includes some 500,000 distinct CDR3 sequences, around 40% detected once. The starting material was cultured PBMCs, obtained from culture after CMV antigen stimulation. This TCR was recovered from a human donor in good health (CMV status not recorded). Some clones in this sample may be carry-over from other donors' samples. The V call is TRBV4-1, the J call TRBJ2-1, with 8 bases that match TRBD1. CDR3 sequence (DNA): TGCGCCAGCAGCCAAGACGCAGCAGACAGGGGAAGGGGGGAGCAGTTCTTC. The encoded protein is CASSQDAADRGRGEQFF.